The 20 T cell receptor beta chains in this list originate from one sample, sequenced in a study of blood T cell repertoires in COVID-19. TCRdb's table, derived via immunoSEQ multiplex PCR, lists solely in-frame clones and lacks some. The sample shows about 210,000 clones, more than 80% of them seen only once. The specimen sequenced was PBMCs or T cells enriched from blood (not recorded which). These receptors all stem from a man aged 40-49 years who had recovered from COVID-19.

This sequence joins TRBV2 and TRBJ1-2, with unresolved D. With 6 bases removed from V and 2 bases from J, the gap between germline ends came to 13 bases. Germline V gene lookup returns CDR1 SNHLY and CDR2 FYNNEI. The CDR3 covers 14 residues. The DNA for the CDR3 is TGTGCCAGCAGGCGACAACAGCTGAACTATGGCTACACCTTC. Translation gives CASRRQQLNYGYTF.

The rearrangement uses TRBV2 and TRBJ1-1, with 8 bases fitting TRBD1. Per germline, CDR1 SNHLY and CDR2 FYNNEI. CDR3 size: 16 residues. The ends lost 4 bases at V and 1 base at J; junction bases unmatched: 8. CDR3 sequence: CASSAPGQDTNTEAFF. The CDR3 DNA reads as TGTGCCAGCAGTGCCCCGGGACAGGATACGAACACTGAAGCTTTCTTT.

There are a few counts of this clone. The chain couples TRBV5-4 to TRBJ2-7, with D tentatively TRBD2 (5 bases). V was shortened by 0 bases and J by 2 bases, with 9 bases between the two germline ends. The CDR3 runs to 14 residues. The V gene's germline CDR1 is SGHNT and CDR2 YYREEE (reference sequence). The CDR3 here is CASSLGETTYEQYF. Here the CDR3 DNA reads TGTGCCAGCAGCTTGGGGGAGACCACCTACGAGCAGTACTTC. Supplemented by reference TRBV5-4 and TRBJ2-7, the full variable domain reads ETGVTQSPTHLIKTRGQQVTLRCSSQSGHNTVSWYQQALGQGPQFIFQYYREEENGRGNFPPRFSGLQFPNYSSELNVNALELDDSALYLCASSLGETTYEQYFGPGTRLTVT.

The rearrangement joins TRBV7-9 to TRBJ1-1; tentatively, D is TRBD1 (6 bases). Germline-derived CDR1 and CDR2 are SEHNR and FQNEAQ (reference sequence). CDR3 length: 11 residues. Trimming removed 6 bases from V and 7 bases from J, with 9 bases in between. Here the CDR3 reads CASRSQGEAFF. The CDR3 nucleotides are TGTGCCAGCAGATCACAGGGTGAAGCTTTCTTT.

The V gene is TRBV9, the J gene TRBJ1-2; 9 positions agree with TRBD1. V was clipped by 4 bases and J by 8 bases; unmatched bases: 6. Germline V gene lookup returns CDR1 SGDLS and CDR2 YYNGEE. CDR3 length equals 13 residues. The CDR3 loop is CASSLDRGEGYTF. The CDR3 nucleotides read TGTGCCAGCAGCTTGGACAGGGGTGAAGGCTACACCTTC.

The rearrangement links TRBV18 to TRBJ1-3, with 7 bases aligning to TRBD1. The trim removed 1 base at V and 8 bases at J, leaving 8 bases unmatched. CDR1 is KGHSH and CDR2 is LQKENI in the germline V gene. This CDR3 is built from 15 residues. The CDR3, as DNA: TGTGCCAGCTCACCACGGAGGGGGCCTCAAGACACCATATATTTT. This codes for CASSPRRGPQDTIYF.

The chain is built from TRBV5-1 and TRBJ1-6; D is ambiguous. This CDR3 comprises 15 residues. CDR1 is SGHRS, CDR2 YFSETQ, per germline. The V end lost 0 bases, the J end lost 8 bases, and 12 bases lay between the germline ends. CDR3 in amino acids: CASSLAGMLDSPLHF. The DNA for the CDR3 is TGCGCCAGCAGCTTGGCCGGGATGTTGGATTCACCCCTCCACTTT.

This chain connects TRBV5-1 to TRBJ2-2, with TRBD2 identical over 10 bases. With V trimmed by 4 bases and J by 1 base, 4 bases remained unmatched. Germline V CDR1 and CDR2: SGHRS, YFSETQ. The CDR3 extends over 16 amino acids. The CDR3 spells CASSRTSGLNTGELFF. Here the CDR3 DNA reads TGCGCCAGCAGCCGGACTAGCGGCCTGAACACCGGGGAGCTGTTTTTT.

Of note for this clone: One junction end disagrees with the germline gene, perhaps due to a read error. The rearrangement joins TRBV5-1 to TRBJ2-3; the match to TRBD2 covers 8 bases. Germline assignment: CDR1 SGHRS and CDR2 YFSETQ. This CDR3 region has 14 residues. The CDR3 nucleotides are TGCGCCAACAGCCGGGGGGGATCTGGAGATACGCAGTATTTT. This encodes CANSRGGSGDTQYF.

This sequence joins TRBV7-9 and TRBJ2-2, with TRBD1 as a possible D gene (6 bases). V gave up 5 bases and J gave up 5 bases, with 18 bases separating them. Germline-derived CDR1 and CDR2 are SEHNR and FQNEAQ (reference sequence). This CDR3 contains 16 residues. The CDR3 here is CASSPINRVSTGELFF. The CDR3 DNA reads as TGTGCCAGCAGCCCTATTAACAGGGTATCTACCGGGGAGCTGTTTTTT.

The rearrangement links TRBV4-2 to TRBJ1-2; D gene unclear. Germline assignment: CDR1 LGHNA and CDR2 YNFKEQ. The V end was cut by 1 base, the J end by 0 bases, with 9 bases between. The CDR3 runs to 15 residues. The CDR3 loop reads CASSQVTTTNYGYTF. The CDR3 DNA is TGTGCCAGCAGCCAAGTCACTACCACTAACTATGGCTACACCTTC.

The chain recombines TRBV18 with TRBJ2-5, with 7 bases that match TRBD1. V was clipped by 3 bases and J by 2 bases; unmatched bases: 3. The V gene's germline CDR1 is KGHSH and CDR2 LQKENI. The CDR3 covers 14 residues. The CDR3 is CASSPPGQQETQYF. The CDR3 nucleotides read TGTGCCAGCTCACCTCCGGGACAGCAAGAGACCCAGTACTTC.

V usage is TRBV6-1 and J usage is TRBJ1-6; D is unclear. The ends were cut back, 0 bases at V and 11 bases at J, with 5 bases in the middle. Looked up from germline, CDR1 is MNHNS and CDR2 is SASEGT. CDR3 length: 12 amino acids. The CDR3 DNA is TGTGCCAGCAGTGAAGCGAGGACACCCCTCCACTTT. Translation: CASSEARTPLHF.

The J gene is TRBJ1-5, the V gene TRBV6-2 or TRBV6-3; TRBD1 might be the D (5 bases). Trimming removed 2 bases at V and 10 bases at J, with 15 bases between. The CDR3 covers 14 residues. The germline V gene has CDR1 MNHEY and CDR2 SVGEGT. The CDR3 DNA reads TGTGCCAGCAGTTACGCGTTCGGAGGGGCACCCCAGCATTTT. This encodes CASSYAFGGAPQHF.

V gene TRBV19 combines with J gene TRBJ2-3; 9 positions agree with TRBD2. The germline V gene encodes CDR1 LNHDA and CDR2 SQIVND (reference sequence). V lost 4 bases, J lost 6 bases, and 14 bases stayed unmatched. The CDR3 runs to 17 residues. The CDR3 nucleotides are TGTGCCAGTAGTAATACCCGGCTAGCGGGGAGCATGGATACGCAGTATTTT. It translates to CASSNTRLAGSMDTQYF.

The chain combines TRBV19 with TRBJ2-1, with 10 bases fitting TRBD2. V shed 10 bases, J shed 4 bases, and the junction held 7 bases outside the gene matches. The CDR3 is 14 residues long. The germline V gene has CDR1 LNHDA and CDR2 SQIVND (reference sequence). This chain's CDR3 is CATHSSGGYNEQFF. CDR3 DNA: TGTGCCACCCACTCTAGCGGGGGTTACAATGAGCAGTTCTTC. The variable domain in full, completed from reference TRBV19 and TRBJ2-1, reads DGGITQSPKYLFRKEGQNVTLSCEQNLNHDAMYWYRQDPGQGLRLIYYSQIVNDFQKGDIAEGYSVSREKKESFPLTVTSAQKNPTAFYLCATHSSGGYNEQFFGPGTRLTVL.

This chain joins TRBV5-4 and TRBJ2-2; 8 nucleotides agree with TRBD2. V shed 4 bases and J 3 bases; nucleotides not matched to a gene: 5. This CDR3 comprises 15 residues. From germline, CDR1 is SGHNT and CDR2 YYREEE (reference sequence). The CDR3 DNA sequence: TGTGCCAGCAGCCCCGGGGGGGATCACACCGGGGAGCTGTTTTTT. Its translation: CASSPGGDHTGELFF.

The table lists this clone with a few counts. This chain connects TRBV7-3 to TRBJ2-2; 11 bases agree with TRBD2. Losses at the gene ends were 3 bases for V and 5 bases for J; bases not matched to a gene: 5. CDR1 is SGHTA and CDR2 is FQGTGA in the germline V gene. This CDR3 comprises 16 residues. This CDR3 is CASSLTSGISTGELFF. CDR3 bases: TGTGCCAGCAGCTTGACTAGCGGGATAAGTACCGGGGAGCTGTTTTTT.

This chain joins TRBV18 and TRBJ1-3; 7 nucleotides align to TRBD1. There are 18 residues in the CDR3. Germline V gene lookup returns CDR1 KGHSH and CDR2 LQKENI. J gave up 0 bases and V 5 bases, and 13 bases lay outside the gene matches. The CDR3 bases are TGTGCCAGCTCAATACAGGGGCCGGGCCCTTACTCTGGAAACACCATATATTTT. This translates into CASSIQGPGPYSGNTIYF.

This clone was seen just once. CDR3 residues: CASNLGRNTEAFF. The CDR3 DNA reads TGCGCCAGCAACCTGGGCAGGAACACTGAAGCTTTCTTT. The V call is TRBV5-1, the J call TRBJ1-1; D remains unclear. The germline V and J ends were trimmed by 6 bases and 1 base, with 10 bases remaining between them. The CDR3 extends over 13 amino acids. Germline CDR1 is SGHRS and CDR2 is YFSETQ.